Listed below are T cell receptor beta chains from one sample, sequenced in a study of radiation and T cells in renal cell carcinoma. Measured with immunoSEQ multiplex PCR; TCRdb has only the in-frame clones, and not every one. The table lists about 130,000 clones, roughly 84% of them singletons, with approximately 12% in the top ten. Specimen: blood, collected from a patient whose treatment included radiotherapy and nephrectomy. The receptors here all came from a woman aged 50 to 60 with renal cell carcinoma. Each CDR3 is given with its conserved first and last residue. A D gene is named only where the DNA matches it firmly. Clone size is stated in some rows and not others, as once, few, many or a class when expanded.

V: TRBV6-5; size: .; J: TRBJ2-7; D: .; CDR3: CASSPDNHEQYF; DNA: TGTGCCAGCAGCCCGGACAATCACGAGCAGTACTTC
V: TRBV5-1; size: .; J: TRBJ2-7; D: TRBD1; CDR3: CASSHGQDYEQYF; DNA: TGCGCCAGCAGCCACGGACAGGACTACGAGCAGTACTTC
V: TRBV2; size: .; J: TRBJ2-6; D: .; CDR3: CASSLEGDTGYGANVLTF; DNA: TGTGCCAGCAGCTTGGAGGGGGATACAGGGTACGGGGCCAACGTCCTGACTTTC
V: TRBV7-6; size: .; J: TRBJ1-2; D: .; CDR3: CASSSDPDNYGYTF; DNA: TGTGCCAGCAGTTCAGACCCGGACAACTATGGCTACACCTTC
V: TRBV5-1; size: .; J: TRBJ2-7; D: .; CDR3: CASSATGTGRNEQYF; DNA: TGCGCCAGCAGCGCGACCGGGACGGGGCGGAACGAGCAGTACTTC
V: TRBV7-3; size: .; J: TRBJ1-4; D: .; CDR3: CASSRGGEGEKLFF; DNA: TGTGCCAGCAGCCGCGGCGGGGAGGGCGAAAAACTGTTTTTT
V: TRBV4-2; size: .; J: TRBJ2-7; D: TRBD2; CDR3: CASSQTPTSGGTDEQYF; DNA: TGTGCCAGCAGCCAGACCCCGACTAGCGGGGGAACGGACGAGCAGTACTTC
V: TRBV5-4; size: .; J: TRBJ1-1; D: .; CDR3: CASRGGQGAATEAFF; DNA: TGTGCCAGCAGGGGGGGGCAGGGAGCCGCCACTGAAGCTTTCTTT
V: TRBV18; size: .; J: TRBJ2-2; D: TRBD2; CDR3: CASSLSSGNTGELFF; DNA: TGTGCCAGCTCACTTTCTAGCGGGAACACCGGGGAGCTGTTTTTT
V: TRBV9; size: .; J: TRBJ2-5; D: .; CDR3: CASSRDLQETQYF; DNA: TGTGCCAGCTCGAGGGATCTCCAAGAGACCCAGTACTTC
V: TRBV29-1; size: once; J: TRBJ2-7; D: TRBD2; CDR3: CSVETGGTSYEQYF; DNA: TGCAGCGTTGAGACGGGGGGTACCTCCTACGAGCAGTACTTC
V: TRBV30; size: .; J: TRBJ1-1; D: .; CDR3: CAWSGGNRRTEAFF; DNA: TGTGCCTGGAGTGGGGGAAATCGACGGACTGAAGCTTTCTTT
V: TRBV5-1; size: .; J: TRBJ2-5; D: .; CDR3: CASSLFPGGQGETQYF; DNA: TGCGCCAGCAGCTTGTTCCCTGGGGGCCAAGGAGAGACCCAGTACTTC
V: TRBV13; size: once; J: TRBJ1-3; D: .; CDR3: CASSLRGAGNSGNTIYF; DNA: TGTGCCAGCAGCTTAAGGGGGGCGGGGAACTCTGGAAACACCATATATTTT
V: TRBV5-5; size: .; J: TRBJ1-1; D: TRBD1; CDR3: CASSWEGGLEAFF; DNA: TGTGCCAGCAGCTGGGAAGGGGGCCTGGAAGCTTTCTTT
V: TRBV19; size: .; J: TRBJ2-5; D: TRBD2; CDR3: CASSIGLAALVQETQYF; DNA: TGTGCCAGTAGTATAGGGCTAGCGGCACTTGTACAAGAGACCCAGTACTTC
V: TRBV6-5; size: .; J: TRBJ2-2; D: TRBD1; CDR3: CASSYARQGGGELFF; DNA: TGTGCCAGCAGTTACGCGCGACAGGGCGGCGGGGAGCTGTTTTTT
V: TRBV7-9; size: .; J: TRBJ2-3; D: .; CDR3: CASSLLGQPGGTDTQYF; DNA: TGTGCCAGCAGCTTACTAGGACAGCCCGGGGGCACAGATACGCAGTATTTT
V: TRBV12-1; size: .; J: TRBJ2-3; D: .; CDR3: CASSFEMAGRPTDTQYF; DNA: TGTGCCAGCAGCTTTGAAATGGCGGGGCGGCCCACAGATACGCAGTATTTT
V: TRBV7-6; size: .; J: TRBJ2-7; D: TRBD2; CDR3: CASSSRPGTSVYEQYF; DNA: TGTGCCAGCAGCTCGAGACCCGGGACTAGCGTCTACGAGCAGTACTTC
V: TRBV9; size: .; J: TRBJ1-6; D: .; CDR3: CASSVGRDNSPLHF; DNA: TGTGCCAGCAGCGTTGGACGGGATAATTCACCCCTCCACTTT
V: TRBV13; size: .; J: TRBJ2-7; D: .; CDR3: CASSLGLDEQYF; DNA: TGTGCCAGCAGCTTAGGGTTGGACGAGCAGTACTTC